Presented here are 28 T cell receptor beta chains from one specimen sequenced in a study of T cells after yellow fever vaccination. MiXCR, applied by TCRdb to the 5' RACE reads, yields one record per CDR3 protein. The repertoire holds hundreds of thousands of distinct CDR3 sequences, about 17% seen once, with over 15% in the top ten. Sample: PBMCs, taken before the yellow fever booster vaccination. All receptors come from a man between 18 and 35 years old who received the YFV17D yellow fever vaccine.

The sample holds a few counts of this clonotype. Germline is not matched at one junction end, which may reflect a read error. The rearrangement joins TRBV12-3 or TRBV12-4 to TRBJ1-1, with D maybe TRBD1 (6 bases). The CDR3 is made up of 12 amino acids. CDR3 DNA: TGTTCCAGCAGTTCGACCGGGACAGAAGCTTTCTTT. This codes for CSSSSTGTEAFF.

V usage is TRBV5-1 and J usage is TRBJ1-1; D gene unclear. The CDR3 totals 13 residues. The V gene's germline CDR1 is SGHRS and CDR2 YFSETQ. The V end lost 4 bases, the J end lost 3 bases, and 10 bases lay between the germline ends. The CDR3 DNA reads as TGCGCCAGCAGCCCAATCGAGGACACTGAAGCTTTCTTT. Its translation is CASSPIEDTEAFF.

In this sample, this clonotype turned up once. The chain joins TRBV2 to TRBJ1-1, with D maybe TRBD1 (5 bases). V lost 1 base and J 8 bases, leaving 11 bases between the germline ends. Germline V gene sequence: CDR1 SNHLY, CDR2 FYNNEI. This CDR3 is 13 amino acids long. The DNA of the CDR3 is TGTGCCAGCAGTGAAGTGGTACAGGAAGAAGCTTTCTTT. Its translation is CASSEVVQEEAFF.

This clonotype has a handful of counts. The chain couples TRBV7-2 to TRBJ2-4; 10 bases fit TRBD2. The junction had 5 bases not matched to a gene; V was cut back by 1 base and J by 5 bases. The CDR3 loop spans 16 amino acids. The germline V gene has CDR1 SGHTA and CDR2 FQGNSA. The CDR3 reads CASSLVGLAGENIQYF. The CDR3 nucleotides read TGTGCCAGCAGCTTAGTAGGGCTAGCGGGAGAAAACATTCAGTACTTC.

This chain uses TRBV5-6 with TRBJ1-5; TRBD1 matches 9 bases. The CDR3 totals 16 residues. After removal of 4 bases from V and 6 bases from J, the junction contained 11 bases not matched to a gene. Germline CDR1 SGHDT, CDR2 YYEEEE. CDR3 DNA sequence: TGTGCCAGCAGCAGGGGGACAGGGCGAGTTTTTCAGCCCCAGCATTTT. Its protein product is CASSRGTGRVFQPQHF.

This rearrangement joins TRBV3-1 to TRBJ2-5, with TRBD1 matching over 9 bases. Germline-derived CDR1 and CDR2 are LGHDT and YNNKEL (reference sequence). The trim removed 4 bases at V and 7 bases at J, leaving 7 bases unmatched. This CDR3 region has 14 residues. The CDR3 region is CASSRTGAQGTQYF. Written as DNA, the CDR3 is TGTGCCAGCAGCCGGACAGGGGCGCAGGGGACCCAGTACTTC.

In DNA, the CDR3 is TGTGCCACCAGTGATTACAATAATGAGCAGTTCTTC. It encodes CATSDYNNEQFF. V is TRBV24-1 and J is TRBJ2-1; D uncertain. The V end lost 2 bases, the J end lost 7 bases, and 5 bases lay between the germline ends. The CDR3 covers 12 residues. CDR1 and CDR2 from the germline V gene are KGHDR and SFDVKD.

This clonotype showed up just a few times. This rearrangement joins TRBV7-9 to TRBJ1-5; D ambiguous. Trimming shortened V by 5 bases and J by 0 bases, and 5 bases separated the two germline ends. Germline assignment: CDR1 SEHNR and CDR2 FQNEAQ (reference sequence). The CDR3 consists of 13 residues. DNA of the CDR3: TGTGCCAGCAGCCCCTTTAGCAATCAGCCCCAGCATTTT. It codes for CASSPFSNQPQHF.

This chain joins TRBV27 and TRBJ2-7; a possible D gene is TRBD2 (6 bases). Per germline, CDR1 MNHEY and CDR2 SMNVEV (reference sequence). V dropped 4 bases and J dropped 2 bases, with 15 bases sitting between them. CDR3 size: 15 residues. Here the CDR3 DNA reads TGTGCCAGCAGTTGGAGGGGTTTGGGGACCTACGAGCAGTACTTC. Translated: CASSWRGLGTYEQYF.

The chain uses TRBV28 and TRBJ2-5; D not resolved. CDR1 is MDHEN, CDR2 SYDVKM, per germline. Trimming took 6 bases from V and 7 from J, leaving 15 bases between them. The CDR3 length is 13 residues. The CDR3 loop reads CASRKPTRWTQYF. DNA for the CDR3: TGTGCCAGCAGAAAACCCACCCGGTGGACCCAGTACTTC.

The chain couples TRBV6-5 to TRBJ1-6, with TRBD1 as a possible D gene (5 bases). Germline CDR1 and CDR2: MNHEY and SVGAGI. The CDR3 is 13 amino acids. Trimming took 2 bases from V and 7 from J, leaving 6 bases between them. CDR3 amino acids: CASSYRGNSPLHF. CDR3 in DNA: TGTGCCAGCAGTTACCGGGGCAATTCACCCCTCCACTTT.

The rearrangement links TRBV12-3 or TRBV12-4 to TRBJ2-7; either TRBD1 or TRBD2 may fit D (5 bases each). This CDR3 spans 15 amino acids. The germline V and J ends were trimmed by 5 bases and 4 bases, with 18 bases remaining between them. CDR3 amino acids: CASSPPGTDPYEQYF. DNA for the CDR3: TGTGCCAGCAGTCCCCCTGGGACGGATCCTTACGAGCAGTACTTC.

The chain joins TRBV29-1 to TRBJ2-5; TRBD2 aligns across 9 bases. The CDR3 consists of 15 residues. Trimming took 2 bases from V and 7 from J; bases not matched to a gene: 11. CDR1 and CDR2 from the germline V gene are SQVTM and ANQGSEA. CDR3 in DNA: TGCAGCGTTGAAAGAGCTAGCGGGGTAATCTCGACCCAGTACTTC. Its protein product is CSVERASGVISTQYF.

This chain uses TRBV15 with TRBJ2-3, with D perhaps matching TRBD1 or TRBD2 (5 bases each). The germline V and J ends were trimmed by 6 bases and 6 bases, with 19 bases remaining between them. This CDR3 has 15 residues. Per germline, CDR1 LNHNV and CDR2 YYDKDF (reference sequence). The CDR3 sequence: CATRGVEGIGDTQYF. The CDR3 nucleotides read TGTGCCACCAGGGGGGTAGAAGGGATTGGGGATACGCAGTATTTT.

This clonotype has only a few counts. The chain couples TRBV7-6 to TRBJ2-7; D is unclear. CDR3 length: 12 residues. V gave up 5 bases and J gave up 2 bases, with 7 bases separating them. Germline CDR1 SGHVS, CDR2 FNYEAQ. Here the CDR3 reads CASSDGTYEQYF. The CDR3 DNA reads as TGTGCCAGCAGCGATGGGACCTACGAGCAGTACTTC.

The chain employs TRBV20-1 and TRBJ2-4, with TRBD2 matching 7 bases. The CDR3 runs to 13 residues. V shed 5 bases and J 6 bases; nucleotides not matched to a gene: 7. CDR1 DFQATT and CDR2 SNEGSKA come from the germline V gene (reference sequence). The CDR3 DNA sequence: TGCAGTGCTCCCTTAGCGGGTTCAAACATTCAGTACTTC. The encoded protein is CSAPLAGSNIQYF.

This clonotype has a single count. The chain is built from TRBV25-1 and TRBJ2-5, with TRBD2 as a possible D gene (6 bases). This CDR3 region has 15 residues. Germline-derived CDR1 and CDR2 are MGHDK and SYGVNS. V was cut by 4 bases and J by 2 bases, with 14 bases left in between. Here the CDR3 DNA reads TGTGCCAGCAGTGTGTGGGGAGGCCAACAAGAGACCCAGTACTTC. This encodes CASSVWGGQQETQYF.

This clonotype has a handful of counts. CDR3: CASGLAEYQYF. In DNA form, the CDR3 reads TGTGCTAGTGGTTTGGCCGAATATCAGTACTTC. This chain links TRBV12-5 with TRBJ2-7, with D hard to call. V was pared by 1 base and J by 10 bases, with 8 bases between. Germline V lookup: CDR1 LGHNT, CDR2 FRNRAP. There are 11 residues in the CDR3. Using reference TRBV12-5 and TRBJ2-7 for the parts outside the CDR3, the full variable domain is DARVTQTPRHKVTEMGQEVTMRCQPILGHNTVFWYRQTMMQGLELLAYFRNRAPLDDSGMPKDRFSAEMPDATLATLKIQPSEPRDSAVYFCASGLAEYQYFGPGTRLTVT.

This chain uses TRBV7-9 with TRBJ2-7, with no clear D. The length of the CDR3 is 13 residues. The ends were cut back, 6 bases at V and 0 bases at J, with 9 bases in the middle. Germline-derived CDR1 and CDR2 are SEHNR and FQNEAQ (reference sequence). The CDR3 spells CASRPSSSYEQYF. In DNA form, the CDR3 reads TGTGCCAGCAGACCCAGTTCCTCCTACGAGCAGTACTTC.

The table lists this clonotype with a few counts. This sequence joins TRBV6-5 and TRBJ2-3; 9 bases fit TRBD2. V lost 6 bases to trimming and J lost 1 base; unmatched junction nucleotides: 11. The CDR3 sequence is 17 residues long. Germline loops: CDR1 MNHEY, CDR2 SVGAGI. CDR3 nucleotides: TGTGCCAGCAGCCACCTTGCGGGGGGGCGGGGCACAGATACGCAGTATTTT. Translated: CASSHLAGGRGTDTQYF.

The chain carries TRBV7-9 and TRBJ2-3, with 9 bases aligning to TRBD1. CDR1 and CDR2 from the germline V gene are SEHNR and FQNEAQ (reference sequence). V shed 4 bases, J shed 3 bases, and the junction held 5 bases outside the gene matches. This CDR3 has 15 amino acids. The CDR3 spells CASSSGTGMTDTQYF. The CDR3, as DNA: TGTGCCAGCAGCTCCGGGACAGGGATGACAGATACGCAGTATTTT.

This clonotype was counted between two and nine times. The CDR3 DNA reads as TGCAGCGTTGATGTGAGATCAGCTAACACTGAAGCTTTCTTT. It yields the protein CSVDVRSANTEAFF. The V gene is TRBV29-1, the J gene TRBJ1-1; no definite D call. The CDR3 runs to 14 residues. Germline values: CDR1 SQVTM, CDR2 ANQGSEA. Trimming shortened V by 3 bases and J by 2 bases, and 13 bases separated the two germline ends.

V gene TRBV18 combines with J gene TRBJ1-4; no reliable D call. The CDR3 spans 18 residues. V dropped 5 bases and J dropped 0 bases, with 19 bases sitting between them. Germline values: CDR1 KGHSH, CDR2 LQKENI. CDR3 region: CASSTIPDSSATNEKLFF. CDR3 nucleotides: TGTGCCAGCTCAACGATCCCGGATAGTTCTGCAACTAATGAAAAACTGTTTTTT. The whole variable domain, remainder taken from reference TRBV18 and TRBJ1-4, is NAGVMQNPRHLVRRRGQEARLRCSPMKGHSHVYWYRQLPEEGLKFMVYLQKENIIDESGMPKERFSAEFPKEGPSILRIQQVVRGDSAAYFCASSTIPDSSATNEKLFFGSGTQLSVL.

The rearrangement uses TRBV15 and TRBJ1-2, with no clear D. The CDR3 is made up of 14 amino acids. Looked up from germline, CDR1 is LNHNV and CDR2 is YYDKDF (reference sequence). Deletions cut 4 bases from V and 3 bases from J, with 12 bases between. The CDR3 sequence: CATSMRQRDYGYTF. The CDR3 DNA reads TGTGCCACCAGCATGAGGCAGCGAGACTATGGCTACACCTTC. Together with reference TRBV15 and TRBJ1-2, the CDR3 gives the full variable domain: DAMVIQNPRYQVTQFGKPVTLSCSQTLNHNVMYWYQQKSSQAPKLLFHYYDKDFNNEADTPDNFQSRRPNTSFCFLDIRSPGLGDTAMYLCATSMRQRDYGYTFGSGTRLTVV.

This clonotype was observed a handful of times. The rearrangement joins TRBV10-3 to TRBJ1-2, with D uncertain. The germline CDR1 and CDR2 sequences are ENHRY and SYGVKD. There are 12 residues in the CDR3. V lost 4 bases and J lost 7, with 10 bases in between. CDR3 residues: CAISASTLGYTF. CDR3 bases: TGTGCCATCAGTGCATCCACCCTTGGCTACACCTTC.

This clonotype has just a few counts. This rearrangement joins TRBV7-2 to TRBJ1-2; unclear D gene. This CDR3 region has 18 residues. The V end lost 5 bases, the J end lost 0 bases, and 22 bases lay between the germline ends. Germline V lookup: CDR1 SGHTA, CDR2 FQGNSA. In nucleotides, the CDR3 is TGTGCCAGCAGCCCCCCCCTCCGCAGCTTAAACTCTAACTATGGCTACACCTTC. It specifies CASSPPLRSLNSNYGYTF.

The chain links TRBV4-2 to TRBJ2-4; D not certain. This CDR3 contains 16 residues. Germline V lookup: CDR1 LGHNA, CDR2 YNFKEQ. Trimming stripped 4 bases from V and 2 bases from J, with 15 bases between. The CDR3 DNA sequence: TGTGCCAGCAGCCGGGCGGAGTATGGGTCCAAAAACATTCAGTACTTC. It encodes CASSRAEYGSKNIQYF.

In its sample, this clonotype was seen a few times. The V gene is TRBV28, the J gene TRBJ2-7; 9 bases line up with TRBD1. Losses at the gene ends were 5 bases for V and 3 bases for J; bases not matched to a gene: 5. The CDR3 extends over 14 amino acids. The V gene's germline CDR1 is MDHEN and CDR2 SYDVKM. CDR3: CASSLDRGVYEQYV. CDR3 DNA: TGTGCCAGCAGTCTGGACAGGGGTGTCTACGAGCAGTACGTC.